The 9 T cell receptor beta chains in this list originate from one sample, sequenced in a study of blood T cell repertoires in COVID-19 (TCRdb year 2020). Library construction relied on the immunoSEQ multiplex PCR assay. The table comes from immuneACCESS by way of TCRdb, which keeps in-frame sequences with V and J called. Part of the clones is missing from these tables; in studies checked, under half for an unresolved V gene and the rest for unknown reasons. For this sample there are approximately 210,000 clones; approximately 90% appear just once. The leading ten clones occupy less than 2% of the sample. Sequenced input: peripheral blood. Receptors were obtained from a man in his 70s with acute or convalescent COVID-19.

Only one count was recorded for this clone. The chain links TRBV3-1 (or the pseudogene TRBV3-2) to TRBJ2-5, with 7 bases that match TRBD2. V lost 0 bases to trimming and J lost 7 bases; unmatched junction nucleotides: 2. There are 13 residues in the CDR3. Germline-derived CDR1 and CDR2 are LGHDT and YNNKEL (reference sequence). In DNA, the CDR3 is TGTGCCAGCAGCCAAGAAGCGGGGCGGACCCAGTACTTC. It specifies CASSQEAGRTQYF.

This clone was detected only a few times. The CDR3 nucleotides read TGTGCCAGCAGCTTGCGGCGCTCATCCGGGGGCTACACCTTC. This sequence encodes CASSLRRSSGGYTF. The rearrangement joins TRBV5-6 to TRBJ1-2; D not resolved. The CDR3 is made up of 14 amino acids. CDR1 is SGHDT and CDR2 is YYEEEE in the germline V gene. V was trimmed by 1 base and J by 8 bases, leaving 15 bases between them.

The chain uses TRBV12-3 or TRBV12-4 and TRBJ1-5; D is uncertain. This CDR3 is 13 amino acids long. V dropped 7 bases and J dropped 5 bases, with 12 bases sitting between them. The CDR3 here is CASTSDNYQPQHF. The CDR3 nucleotides read TGTGCCAGCACCTCCGACAACTATCAGCCCCAGCATTTT.

The V gene is TRBV6-2 or TRBV6-3, the J gene TRBJ2-7, with 8 bases aligning to TRBD2. The V gene end was trimmed by 6 bases and the J gene end by 6 bases; junction bases not matched to a gene: 16. Germline CDR1 is MNHEY and CDR2 is SVGEGT. The CDR3 length is 16 residues. Written as DNA, the CDR3 is TGTGCCAGCAGCCGCCCCGACCCAGCGGGAGTTGGCGAGCAGTACTTC. Translating gives CASSRPDPAGVGEQYF.

V is TRBV5-1 and J is TRBJ1-1; D perhaps matches TRBD1 (5 bases). Germline V CDR1 and CDR2: SGHRS, YFSETQ. The CDR3 consists of 14 residues. Deletions cut 0 bases from V and 6 bases from J, with 12 bases between. CDR3 in amino acids: CASSLGQGYAEAFF. The CDR3 nucleotides are TGCGCCAGCAGCTTGGGCCAGGGCTACGCTGAAGCTTTCTTT.

This chain links TRBV4-2 with TRBJ2-3; 13 positions match TRBD2. The CDR3 covers 17 residues. Per the germline V gene, CDR1 is LGHNA and CDR2 is YNFKEQ. V lost 2 bases and J lost 5; bases outside the gene matches: 7. The DNA of the CDR3 is TGTGCCAGCAGCCAACAACTAGCGGGAGGGCAGAAAGATACGCAGTATTTT. The encoded protein is CASSQQLAGGQKDTQYF.

J is TRBJ2-5 and V is TRBV7-8; D not certain. The V end lost 1 base, the J end lost 2 bases, and 5 bases lay between the germline ends. Germline CDR1 SGHVS, CDR2 FQNEAQ. The CDR3 runs to 13 residues. The chain's CDR3 is CASSLGRQETQYF. Here the CDR3 DNA reads TGTGCCAGCAGCTTAGGGCGGCAAGAGACCCAGTACTTC.

This clone has only one observation. V and J are TRBV7-9 and TRBJ2-5; D possibly corresponds to TRBD2 (5 bases). Trimming took 1 base from V and 0 from J, leaving 6 bases between them. There are 14 residues in the CDR3. CDR1 is SEHNR, CDR2 FQNEAQ, per germline (reference sequence). The CDR3 sequence is CASSLGGNQETQYF. The CDR3 DNA follows: TGTGCCAGCAGCTTAGGAGGGAACCAAGAGACCCAGTACTTC.

As to this clone: One end of the junction varies from germline; a read error may be responsible. The chain joins TRBV7-2 to TRBJ1-2; 8 nucleotides line up with TRBD1. CDR3 length: 15 residues. The germline CDR1 and CDR2 sequences are SGHTA and FQGNSA. CDR3 sequence reads: CASSLGQGLIYGYTF. CDR3 DNA: TGTGCCAGCAGTTTAGGACAGGGCCTGATCTATGGCTACACCTTC.